These 10 T cell receptor beta chains came from one sample sequenced in a study of T-cell memory formation after mild COVID-19. TCRdb re-derived calls from the 5' RACE reads in MiXCR, one entry per CDR3 protein. The sample records 300,000 to 400,000 distinct CDR3 sequences, about an eighth being singletons. Source material: PBMCs or a T cell subset sorted from them (not recorded which). The receptor set was obtained from a man aged 18 to 35 who had mild COVID-19 (a few samples of this study predate the infection). Cell type and time point are not known.

This clonotype came up many times. V gene TRBV19 combines with J gene TRBJ2-2, with no clear D. The V end lost 7 bases, the J end lost 2 bases, and 14 bases lay between the germline ends. Germline CDR1 and CDR2: LNHDA and SQIVND (reference sequence). There are 15 residues in the CDR3. The CDR3 is CASMALGVNTGELFF. CDR3 DNA: TGTGCCAGTATGGCCCTAGGCGTTAACACCGGGGAGCTGTTTTTT.

This clonotype was picked up a small number of times. The chain joins TRBV7-2 to TRBJ1-5; weak D call: TRBD1 (5 bases). CDR1 is SGHTA and CDR2 is FQGNSA in the germline V gene. The CDR3 runs to 16 residues. Trimming left V 1 base short and J 1 base short, with 11 bases between. The CDR3 loop reads CASSLVWGVSNQPQHF. In DNA, the CDR3 is TGTGCCAGCAGCTTAGTTTGGGGCGTCAGCAATCAGCCCCAGCATTTT.

This clonotype was seen only a few times. CDR3 amino acids: CSASKPGLAGESTDTQYF. Written as DNA, the CDR3 is TGCAGTGCTAGTAAACCCGGACTAGCGGGTGAGAGCACAGATACGCAGTATTTT. The J gene is TRBJ2-3, the V gene TRBV20-1, with 11 bases matching TRBD2. Per the germline V gene, CDR1 is DFQATT and CDR2 is SNEGSKA (reference sequence). This CDR3 region has 18 residues. V trimming: 3 bases; J trimming: 0 bases; junction bases outside the gene matches: 11.

The sample holds many counts of this clonotype. J is TRBJ2-5 and V is TRBV7-2; no definite D call. CDR1 SGHTA and CDR2 FQGNSA come from the germline V gene. The V gene lost 2 bases and the J gene lost 5 bases, with 6 bases spanning the gap. CDR3 length: 12 amino acids. Here the CDR3 DNA reads TGTGCCAGCAGCTTAAGGGCTGAGACCCAGTACTTC. It is translated as CASSLRAETQYF. Variable domain in full (rest from reference TRBV7-2 and TRBJ2-5): GAGVSQSPSNKVTEKGKDVELRCDPISGHTALYWYRQSLGQGLEFLIYFQGNSAPDKSGLPSDRFSAERTGGSVSTLTIQRTQQEDSAVYLCASSLRAETQYFGPGTRLLVL.

This clonotype has just a few counts. This rearrangement joins TRBV19 to TRBJ2-5, with D uncertain. Deletions cut 5 bases from V and 3 bases from J, with 10 bases between. Germline V gives CDR1 LNHDA, CDR2 SQIVND (reference sequence). The CDR3 is made up of 13 amino acids. CDR3 amino acids: CASSVRSKETQYF. CDR3 DNA: TGTGCCAGTAGTGTGCGAAGTAAAGAGACCCAGTACTTC.

The chain links TRBV15 to TRBJ2-3, with 13 bases that match TRBD2. Germline assignment: CDR1 LNHNV and CDR2 YYDKDF (reference sequence). The CDR3 extends over 16 amino acids. After removal of 5 bases from V and 4 bases from J, the junction contained 6 bases not matched to a gene. The DNA for the CDR3 is TGTGCCACCAGCGACGGACTAGCGGGGGCGTCAGATACGCAGTATTTT. Amino acid sequence: CATSDGLAGASDTQYF.

This clonotype showed up just a few times. The J gene is TRBJ1-2, the V gene TRBV20-1; no reliable D call. The CDR3 sequence is 14 residues long. V lost 6 bases and J 4 bases, leaving 18 bases between the germline ends. CDR1 is DFQATT, CDR2 SNEGSKA, per germline (reference sequence). CDR3 residues: CSAADGRVIYGYTF. In DNA form, the CDR3 reads TGCAGTGCCGCCGACGGACGCGTGATCTATGGCTACACCTTC.

In DNA, the CDR3 is TGTGCCAGCCAGCGGCGACTCACAGATACGCAGTATTTT. Amino acids: CASQRRLTDTQYF. The chain is built from TRBV7-8 and TRBJ2-3; perhaps TRBD2 as D (5 bases). Trimming pared 8 bases from V and 2 bases from J, leaving 11 bases between. CDR1 is SGHVS and CDR2 is FQNEAQ in the germline V gene. CDR3 length: 13 residues.

CDR3: CSVPEETEAFF. The CDR3 DNA follows: TGCAGCGTCCCTGAGGAGACTGAAGCTTTCTTT. The chain links TRBV29-1 to TRBJ1-1; unclear D gene. Germline V lookup: CDR1 SQVTM, CDR2 ANQGSEA. The ends were cut back, 6 bases at V and 5 bases at J, with 10 bases in the middle. The CDR3 covers 11 residues.

This chain joins TRBV12-3 or TRBV12-4 and TRBJ1-2, with D hard to call. Trimming took 3 bases from V and 0 from J, leaving 8 bases between them. The CDR3 extends over 14 amino acids. This CDR3 reads CASSFAGPNYGYTF. CDR3 nucleotides: TGTGCCAGCAGTTTTGCAGGTCCTAACTATGGCTACACCTTC.